This T cell receptor beta chain came from a study of Ad26.COV2.S vaccination and SARS-CoV-2 variants (dated by TCRdb to the early 2020s). At the level of the whole study: Vaccine-arm donors came from COV1001, a multicentre, randomized, double-blind, placebo-controlled phase I-IIa trial of Ad26.COV2.S in healthy adults. Ad26.COV2.S was administered intramuscularly at a dose of 5x10^10 or 1x10^11 viral particles, either as one shot or as two shots given 56 days apart. TCRbeta repertoire sequencing served as the tool for gauging how specific and how broad the SARS-CoV-2-reactive T cell receptors were following Ad26.COV2.S vaccination. A total of some 30 samples were included in the TCR-sequenced set, comprising some 20 Ad26.COV2.S vaccine recipients, 5 placebo recipients and 8 SARS-CoV-2 convalescent individuals. Trial participants were randomized into five groups of five, in which low-dose or high-dose Ad26.COV2.S was given once or twice, or placebo was given on both occasions. Blinding of investigators to trial group allocation was maintained during experiments and outcome assessment. What the authors observed across the whole study: According to the authors, total T cell responses may have been underestimated by the TCR breadth and depth analyses. The study was not powered to compare responses between vaccine doses or regimens. Substantial breadth of spike-specific CD8+ and CD4+ T cell responses was reported after vaccination. Comparable non-spike TCR breadth was observed between vaccine and placebo recipients, consistent with only spike being contained in the vaccine. Ad26.COV2.S recipients had higher spike-specific TCR breadth than placebo recipients (P = 0.0014).

Worth noting for this clone: What this receptor recognizes is not known. Per-base qualities were not stored, and no clone one base away is much larger.

TCRbeta CDR3 regions were sequenced with the immunoSEQ Assay. After extraction, genomic DNA underwent amplification by bias-controlled multiplex PCR, followed by high-throughput sequencing. Processing in the source paper ran as follows. To quantify the absolute abundance of each unique TCRbeta CDR3 region, sequences were collapsed and filtered. T cell fraction was estimated by normalization of TCRbeta template counts to usable DNA, with usable DNA being measured through amplification of reference genes present in all nucleated cells. Repertoire TCRs were annotated as SARS-CoV-2-specific when V gene, CDR3 amino acid sequence and J gene were exactly matched to a known reactive TCR set. MIRA supplied the reference SARS-CoV-2 TCR set, which was filtered for enrichment in COVID-19-positive ImmuneCODE repertoires so that public or cross-reactive TCRs were removed. Using the MIRA antigens, annotated TCRs were further analysed by specific ORF or by position within an ORF. Depth was the summed frequency of annotated unique rearrangements, while breadth was defined as annotated unique rearrangements over total unique productive rearrangements. TCR breadth was compared between groups using two-sided Wilcoxon rank-sum tests. Entries here come from immuneACCESS through TCRdb and include only in-frame sequences with V and J called. Some clones fail to appear in such tables; in the studies checked, an unresolved V gene covers under half of the shortfall, and the cause of the remainder is unknown. V, J and clone size were drawn from that table, and D and trimming were deduced from the DNA. This sample gives about 350,000 clones in total; less than 90% of them show up just once. The leading ten clones occupy 6.4% of the sample.

In light of the paper, this sample's treatment or condition label describes: some 19 received Ad26.COV2.S at low or high dose, single or two shots; roughly 5 received placebo; per-sample allocation not given. For vaccine and placebo recipients, repertoires were sequenced using samples collected on day 63 after the first injection. Cohort 1b enrolled about 25 adults aged 18-55 years at a single site in Boston, USA, between 29 July and 7 August 2020. Ad26.COV2.S was a replication-incompetent adenovirus type 26 vector that expressed a prefusion-stabilized SARS-CoV-2 spike protein derived from the original Wuhan strain. The clonotype was recovered from a person between 18 and 65 years old who received the Ad26.COV2.S COVID-19 vaccine or a placebo. Sequenced here: peripheral blood, sampled in a trial of Ad26.COV2.S vaccine versus placebo.

This receptor has the CDR3 CASSPGGANTIYF. In nucleotide form, the sequence is TGTGCCAGCAGCCCAGGGGGGGCTAACACCATATATTTT. Recombination connected TRBV7-2 to TRBJ1-3, and TRBD1 aligns with 7 junction nucleotides. CDR1 and CDR2 are drawn from the germline V gene: SGHTA, FQGNSA. From the cysteine through the phenylalanine, the CDR3 covers 13 amino acids. The CDR3 DNA has 39 bases and is translated from base 1. V and J are trimmed by 5 bases and 7 bases, and the gene matches miss 5 bases of the junction. Reference TRBV7-2 and TRBJ1-3 proteins supply the regions before and after the CDR3; the full variable domain is: GAGVSQSPSNKVTEKGKDVELRCDPISGHTALYWYRQSLGQGLEFLIYFQGNSAPDKSGLPSDRFSAERTGGSVSTLTIQRTQQEDSAVYLCASSPGGANTIYFGEGSWLTVV.